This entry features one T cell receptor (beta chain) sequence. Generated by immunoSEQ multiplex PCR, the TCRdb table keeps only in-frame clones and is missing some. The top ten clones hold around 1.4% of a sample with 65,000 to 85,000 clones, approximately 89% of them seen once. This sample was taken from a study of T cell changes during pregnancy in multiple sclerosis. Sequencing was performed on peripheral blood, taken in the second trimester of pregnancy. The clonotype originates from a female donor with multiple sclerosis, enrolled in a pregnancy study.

Here the CDR3 reads CATKWRDRYEQYF. The CDR3 nucleotides are TGTGCCACCAAGTGGCGGGACCGATACGAGCAGTACTTC. The chain is built from TRBV6-5 and TRBJ2-7; TRBD2 is a possible D gene (6 bases). Trimming pared 10 bases from V and 4 bases from J, leaving 17 bases between. This CDR3 spans 13 amino acids. Germline CDR1 MNHEY, CDR2 SVGAGI.